Listed below are T cell receptor beta chains from one sample, sequenced in a study of blood T cell repertoires in COVID-19. Clones were read by immunoSEQ multiplex PCR, and TCRdb kept only the in-frame ones, dropping some. The sample carries 26,000 or so clones, about nine tenths recorded once. The sequenced sample consisted of peripheral blood. These TCRs come from a man aged 55 to 70 with active COVID-19. CDR3s include the opening cysteine and the closing phenylalanine or tryptophan. D genes are given only for firm matches. Only part of the rows carry a size: once, few, many, or a class if the clone is expanded.

abundance	v_gene	len	d_gene	j_gene	CDR3aa	CDR3nt
NA	TRBV6-6	21	TRBD2	TRBJ2-1	CASSPPLSGFELAGAEGEQFF	TGTGCCAGCAGCCCCCCCCTGAGCGGGTTTGAACTAGCGGGGGCCGAGGGTGAGCAGTTCTTC
NA	TRBV5-6	15	NA	TRBJ1-5	CASSLKGSGNQPQHF	TGTGCCAGCAGCTTGAAGGGCAGCGGTAATCAGCCCCAGCATTTT
NA	TRBV4-2	14	TRBD2	TRBJ2-5	CASSQASGGETQYF	TGTGCCAGCAGCCAAGCCAGCGGGGGAGAGACCCAGTACTTC
few	TRBV9	16	NA	TRBJ2-7	CASSPVRTSAMYEQYF	TGTGCCAGCAGCCCGGTGAGGACATCGGCAATGTACGAGCAGTACTTC
few	TRBV30	15	NA	TRBJ1-4	CAWSVQVTQNEKLFF	TGTGCCTGGAGTGTACAGGTGACACAGAATGAAAAACTGTTTTTT
NA	TRBV10-3	15	TRBD1	TRBJ2-7	CAISLLGTGSREQYF	TGTGCCATCAGCCTCCTGGGGACAGGGTCGCGCGAGCAGTACTTC
NA	TRBV15	17	NA	TRBJ2-4	CATSRERNSQAKNIQYF	TGTGCCACCAGCAGAGAACGAAACAGCCAAGCCAAAAACATTCAGTACTTC
NA	TRBV7-3	16	TRBD1	TRBJ1-2	CASSPHGQGVGYGYTF	TGTGCCAGCAGCCCCCATGGACAGGGCGTAGGCTATGGCTACACCTTC
once	TRBV20-1	11	NA	TRBJ2-3	CSAPRGPTQYF	TGCAGTGCTCCGCGGGGCCCTACGCAGTATTTT
NA	TRBV3-1/TRBV3-2	14	NA	TRBJ2-7	CASSQLNQGYEQYF	TGTGCCAGCAGCCAGCTTAATCAGGGGTACGAGCAGTACTTC
NA	TRBV5-1	17	TRBD1	TRBJ2-2	CASSLIKTGGNTGELFF	TGCGCCAGCAGCTTGATTAAGACAGGGGGTAACACCGGGGAGCTGTTTTTT
once	TRBV24-1	13	TRBD1	TRBJ2-3	CATRKGQSDTQYF	TGTGCCACCAGGAAGGGACAGTCAGATACGCAGTATTTT
NA	TRBV5-1	16	TRBD1	TRBJ2-7	CASSLTGTGYSYEQYF	TGCGCCAGCAGCTTAACCGGGACAGGGTATTCCTACGAGCAGTACTTC
NA	TRBV3-1/TRBV3-2	12	NA	TRBJ2-1	CASSQEGAPQFF	TGTGCCAGCAGCCAAGAAGGGGCGCCCCAGTTCTTC
once	TRBV7-2	15	NA	TRBJ2-1	CASSLLGSSYNEQFF	TGTGCCAGCAGCTTATTGGGCAGCTCCTACAATGAGCAGTTCTTC
NA	TRBV4-1	15	TRBD1	TRBJ1-4	CASSQDGTGNEKLFF	TGCGCCAGCAGCCAAGACGGGACAGGGAATGAAAAACTGTTTTTT
NA	TRBV2	15	TRBD2	TRBJ2-2	CASSETGTSTGELFF	TGTGCCAGCAGTGAGACCGGGACTAGCACCGGGGAGCTGTTTTTT
NA	TRBV9	15	TRBD1	TRBJ1-3	CASSAAGTVGNTIYF	TGTGCCAGCAGCGCGGCCGGGACAGTGGGAAACACCATATATTTT
NA	TRBV2	15	TRBD1	TRBJ1-1	CASSPTGSGYTEAFF	TGTGCCAGCAGTCCGACAGGGTCAGGTTACACTGAAGCTTTCTTT
NA	TRBV7-9	14	NA	TRBJ2-5	CASSLQGLRGTQYF	TGTGCCAGCAGCTTGCAGGGGCTGAGGGGGACCCAGTACTTC
NA	TRBV4-1	15	NA	TRBJ1-2	CASSHPGQINYGYTF	TGCGCCAGCAGCCACCCCGGACAGATTAACTATGGCTACACCTTC
NA	TRBV28	13	NA	TRBJ1-2	CASSSRGDYGYTF	TGTGCCAGCAGTTCCAGGGGCGACTATGGCTACACCTTC
NA	TRBV18	17	TRBD2	TRBJ2-7	CASSRRGLAVRGYEQYF	TGTGCCAGCTCCCGACGAGGGCTAGCGGTTCGTGGATACGAGCAGTACTTC
NA	TRBV5-1	16	NA	TRBJ2-7	CASSSTGTSVFIEQYF	TGCGCCAGCAGCTCGACCGGGACTTCCGTCTTTATTGAGCAGTACTTC
NA	TRBV15	14	NA	TRBJ1-4	CATSRGGRNEKLFF	TGTGCCACCAGCAGAGGCGGGCGGAATGAAAAACTGTTTTTT
NA	TRBV2	15	TRBD1	TRBJ2-7	CASRNPGQGAGEQYF	TGTGCCAGCAGGAACCCGGGACAGGGGGCCGGCGAGCAGTACTTC
few	TRBV19	17	NA	TRBJ2-2	CASSISSTAALTGELFF	TGTGCCAGTAGTATATCTTCGACAGCCGCATTAACCGGGGAGCTGTTTTTT
NA	TRBV3-1/TRBV3-2	17	TRBD2	TRBJ2-7	CASSQDSGGPRSYEQYF	TGTGCCAGCAGCCAAGATTCGGGGGGGCCTCGGTCCTACGAGCAGTACTTC
NA	TRBV19	15	NA	TRBJ1-5	CASRGGSGHNQPQHF	TGTGCCAGTAGGGGGGGGAGTGGTCACAATCAGCCCCAGCATTTT
once	TRBV11-2	15	TRBD2	TRBJ2-1	CASSSTSGGRNEQFF	TGTGCCAGCAGCTCCACTAGCGGGGGGAGGAATGAGCAGTTCTTC
NA	TRBV6-1	15	NA	TRBJ2-1	CASSEIQIIGGEQFF	TGTGCCAGCAGTGAAATACAGATTATCGGGGGTGAGCAGTTCTTC
NA	TRBV3-1/TRBV3-2	18	NA	TRBJ1-2	CASSQDWYRGNPNYGYTF	TGTGCCAGCAGCCAAGATTGGTATCGTGGCAATCCAAACTATGGCTACACCTTC
NA	TRBV29-1	12	NA	TRBJ2-7	CSVAFGGYEQYF	TGCAGCGTCGCATTCGGGGGCTACGAGCAGTACTTC
NA	TRBV6-5	15	TRBD1	TRBJ1-1	CASSHTLQGSTEAFF	TGTGCCAGCAGCCACACCCTACAGGGGAGTACTGAAGCTTTCTTT
NA	TRBV5-1	16	TRBD2	TRBJ2-3	CASSFILAGLTDTQYF	TGCGCCAGCAGCTTTATACTAGCGGGGCTCACAGATACGCAGTATTTT
NA	TRBV30	15	NA	TRBJ1-3	CAWSRQAIAGNTIYF	TGTGCCTGGAGTCGTCAAGCTATTGCTGGAAACACCATATATTTT
NA	TRBV28	11	NA	TRBJ1-1	CASSFSTEAFF	TGTGCCAGCAGTTTCAGCACTGAAGCTTTCTTT
NA	TRBV27	14	NA	TRBJ1-5	CASSPAGTTQPQHF	TGTGCCAGCAGTCCCGCCGGGACAACTCAGCCCCAGCATTTT
NA	TRBV19	15	NA	TRBJ1-6	CASSSGRGYNSPLHF	TGTGCCAGTAGTAGTGGCAGGGGATATAATTCACCCCTCCACTTT
NA	TRBV19	13	NA	TRBJ1-1	CASSMTVGTEAFF	TGTGCCAGTAGTATGACAGTGGGCACTGAAGCTTTCTTT
NA	TRBV27	11	NA	TRBJ2-7	CASRTSYEQYF	TGTGCCAGCAGGACATCCTACGAGCAGTACTTC
NA	TRBV4-2	13	NA	TRBJ2-1	CASSQDRDTLAFF	TGTGCCAGCAGCCAAGATCGGGACACCCTAGCGTTCTTC
NA	TRBV19	15	NA	TRBJ2-3	CASSIPGGPTDAQYF	TGTGCCAGTAGTATACCAGGGGGGCCGACAGATGCGCAGTATTTT
NA	TRBV7-9	13	TRBD2	TRBJ2-7	CASSRSGGDEQYF	TGTGCCAGCAGCCGGAGTGGGGGGGACGAGCAGTACTTC
NA	TRBV11-3	13	NA	TRBJ2-1	CASSLAPNNEQFF	TGTGCCAGCAGCTTAGCTCCTAACAATGAGCAGTTCTTC
NA	TRBV27	17	NA	TRBJ1-2	CASSLSEGWGANYGYTF	TGTGCCAGCAGTTTATCGGAGGGGTGGGGGGCTAACTATGGCTACACCTTC
NA	TRBV5-1	16	NA	TRBJ1-2	CASSSFSPTGIGGYTF	TGCGCCAGCAGCTCGTTCAGCCCCACAGGGATTGGTGGCTACACCTTC
NA	TRBV27	13	NA	TRBJ2-3	CASSPAAYNTQYF	TGTGCCAGCAGTCCAGCGGCTTATAATACGCAGTATTTT
NA	TRBV4-1	17	NA	TRBJ1-3	CASSQGRVQISGNTIYF	TGCGCCAGCAGCCAAGGGAGGGTCCAGATCTCTGGAAACACCATATATTTT